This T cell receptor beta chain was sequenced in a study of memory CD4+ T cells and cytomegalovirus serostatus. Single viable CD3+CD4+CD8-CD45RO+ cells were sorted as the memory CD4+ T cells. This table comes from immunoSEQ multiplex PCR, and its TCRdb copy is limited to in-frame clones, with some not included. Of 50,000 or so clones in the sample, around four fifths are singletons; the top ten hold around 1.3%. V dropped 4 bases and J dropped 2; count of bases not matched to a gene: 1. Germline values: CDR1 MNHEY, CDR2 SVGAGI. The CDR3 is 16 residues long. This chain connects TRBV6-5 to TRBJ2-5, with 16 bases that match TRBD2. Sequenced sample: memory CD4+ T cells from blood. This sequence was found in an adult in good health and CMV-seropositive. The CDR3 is CASSWGLAGGQETQYF. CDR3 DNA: TGTGCCAGCAGTTGGGGACTAGCGGGAGGGCAAGAGACCCAGTACTTC.